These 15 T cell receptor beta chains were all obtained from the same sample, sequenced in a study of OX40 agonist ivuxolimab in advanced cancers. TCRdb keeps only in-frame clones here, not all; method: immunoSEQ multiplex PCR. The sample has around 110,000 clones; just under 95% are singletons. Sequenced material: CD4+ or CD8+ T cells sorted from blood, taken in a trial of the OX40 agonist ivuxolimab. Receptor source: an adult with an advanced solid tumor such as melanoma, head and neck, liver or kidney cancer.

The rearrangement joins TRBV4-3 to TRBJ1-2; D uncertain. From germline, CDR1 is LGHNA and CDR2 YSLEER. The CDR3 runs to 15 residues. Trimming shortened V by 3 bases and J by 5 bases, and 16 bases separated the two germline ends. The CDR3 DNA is TGCGCCAGCAGCCAGGCGAGGACCCGCGCTTATGGCTACACCTTC. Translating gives CASSQARTRAYGYTF.

CDR3 coding DNA: TGTGCCAGCAGCATACAGGGGGCATGGACTGAAGCTTTCTTT. This gives the protein CASSIQGAWTEAFF. J is TRBJ1-1 and V is TRBV7-9, with TRBD1 identical over 9 bases. The CDR3 runs to 14 residues. Germline V gene sequence: CDR1 SEHNR, CDR2 FQNEAQ (reference sequence). The junction had 6 bases not matched to a gene; V was cut back by 5 bases and J by 5 bases.

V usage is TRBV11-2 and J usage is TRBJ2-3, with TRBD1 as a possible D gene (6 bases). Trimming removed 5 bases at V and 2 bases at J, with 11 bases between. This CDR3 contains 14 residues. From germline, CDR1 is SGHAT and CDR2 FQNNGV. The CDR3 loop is CASSVRGNTDTQYF. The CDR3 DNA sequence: TGTGCCAGCAGCGTTAGGGGGAACACAGATACGCAGTATTTT.

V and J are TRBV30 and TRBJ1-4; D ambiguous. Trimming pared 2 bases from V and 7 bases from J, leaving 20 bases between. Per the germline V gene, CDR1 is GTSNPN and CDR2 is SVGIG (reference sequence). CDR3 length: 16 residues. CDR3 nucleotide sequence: TGTGCCTGGAGTCAAGCCGTCTTATCCCTAGGTGAAAAACTGTTTTTT. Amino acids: CAWSQAVLSLGEKLFF.

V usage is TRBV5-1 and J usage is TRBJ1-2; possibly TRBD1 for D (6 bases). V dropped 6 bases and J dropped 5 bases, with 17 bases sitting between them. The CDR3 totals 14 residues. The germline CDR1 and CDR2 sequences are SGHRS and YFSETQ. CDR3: CASTFSGGTYGYTF. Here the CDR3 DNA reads TGCGCCAGCACCTTTTCCGGGGGCACTTATGGCTACACCTTC.

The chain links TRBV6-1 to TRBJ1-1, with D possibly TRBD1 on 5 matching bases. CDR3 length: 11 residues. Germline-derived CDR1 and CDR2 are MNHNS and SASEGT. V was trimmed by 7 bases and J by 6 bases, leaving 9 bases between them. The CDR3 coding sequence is TGTGCCAGCAATCAGGGTTCTGAAGCTTTCTTT. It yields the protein CASNQGSEAFF.

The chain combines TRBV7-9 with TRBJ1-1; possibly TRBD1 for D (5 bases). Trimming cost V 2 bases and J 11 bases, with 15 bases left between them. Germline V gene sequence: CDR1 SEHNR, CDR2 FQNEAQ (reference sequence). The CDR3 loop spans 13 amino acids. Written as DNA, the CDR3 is TGTGCCAGCAGCTTAATGGAGGGGAGAATCGCTTTCTTT. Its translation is CASSLMEGRIAFF.

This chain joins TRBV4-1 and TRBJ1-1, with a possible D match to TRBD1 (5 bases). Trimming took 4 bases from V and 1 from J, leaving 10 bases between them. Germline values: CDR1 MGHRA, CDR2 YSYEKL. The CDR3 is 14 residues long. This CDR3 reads CASSPQQANTEAFF. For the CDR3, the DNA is TGCGCCAGCAGCCCCCAACAGGCGAACACTGAAGCTTTCTTT.

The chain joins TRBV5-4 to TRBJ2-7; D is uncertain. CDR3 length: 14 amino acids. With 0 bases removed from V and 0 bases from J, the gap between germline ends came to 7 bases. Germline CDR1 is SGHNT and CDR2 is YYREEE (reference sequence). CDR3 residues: CASSLDGASYEQYF. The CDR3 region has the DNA TGTGCCAGCAGCTTGGACGGTGCCTCCTACGAGCAGTACTTC.

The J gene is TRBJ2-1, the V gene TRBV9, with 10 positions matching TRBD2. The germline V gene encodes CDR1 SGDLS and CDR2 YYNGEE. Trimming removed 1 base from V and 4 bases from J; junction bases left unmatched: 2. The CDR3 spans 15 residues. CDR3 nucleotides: TGTGCCAGCAGCGTATTAGCGGGGGGTTACAATGAGCAGTTCTTC. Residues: CASSVLAGGYNEQFF.

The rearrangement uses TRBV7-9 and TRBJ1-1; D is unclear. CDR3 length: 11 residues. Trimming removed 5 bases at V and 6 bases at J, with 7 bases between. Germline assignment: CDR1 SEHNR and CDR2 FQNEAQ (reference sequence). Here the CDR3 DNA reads TGTGCCAGCAGCAACAGAGCTGAAGCTTTCTTT. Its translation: CASSNRAEAFF.

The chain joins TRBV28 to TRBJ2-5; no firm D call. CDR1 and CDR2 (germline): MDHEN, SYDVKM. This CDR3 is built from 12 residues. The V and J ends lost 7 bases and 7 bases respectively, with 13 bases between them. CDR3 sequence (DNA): TGTGCCAGCACCGTTCAATCAGGGACCCAGTACTTC. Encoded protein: CASTVQSGTQYF.

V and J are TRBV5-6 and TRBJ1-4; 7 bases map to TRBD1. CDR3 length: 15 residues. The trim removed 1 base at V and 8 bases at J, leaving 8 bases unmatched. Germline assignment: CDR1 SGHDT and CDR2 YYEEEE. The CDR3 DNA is TGTGCCAGCAGCTTGCAGGACAGGCGCCTGGAAAAACTGTTTTTT. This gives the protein CASSLQDRRLEKLFF.

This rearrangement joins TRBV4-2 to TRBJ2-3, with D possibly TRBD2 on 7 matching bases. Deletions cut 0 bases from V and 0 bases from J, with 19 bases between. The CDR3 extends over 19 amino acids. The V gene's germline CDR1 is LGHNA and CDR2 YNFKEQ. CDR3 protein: CASSQDIPRGRLSTDTQYF. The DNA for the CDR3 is TGTGCCAGCAGCCAAGATATCCCGCGGGGGCGGCTTAGCACAGATACGCAGTATTTT.

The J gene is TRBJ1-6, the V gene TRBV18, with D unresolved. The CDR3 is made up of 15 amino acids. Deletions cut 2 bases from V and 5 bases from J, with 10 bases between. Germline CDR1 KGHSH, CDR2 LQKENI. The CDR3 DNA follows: TGTGCCAGCTCACCAGGACTTCAAAATAATTCACCCCTCCACTTT. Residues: CASSPGLQNNSPLHF.